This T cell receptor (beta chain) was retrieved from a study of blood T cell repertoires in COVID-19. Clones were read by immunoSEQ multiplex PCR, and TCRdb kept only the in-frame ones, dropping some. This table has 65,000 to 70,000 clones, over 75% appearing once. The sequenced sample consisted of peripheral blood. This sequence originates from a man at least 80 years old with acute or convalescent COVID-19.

CDR3 protein: CSVTGGFGYTF. The CDR3 nucleotides are TGCAGCGTTACAGGGGGCTTTGGCTACACCTTC. The chain has TRBV29-1 and TRBJ1-2, with 9 nucleotides matching TRBD1. V shed 5 bases and J 7 bases; nucleotides not matched to a gene: 2. Germline V gene data show CDR1 as SQVTM and CDR2 as ANQGSEA. The CDR3 contains 11 residues. Full variable domain (outside the CDR3, taken from reference TRBV29-1 and TRBJ1-2): SAVISQKPSRDICQRGTSLTIQCQVDSQVTMMFWYRQQPGQSLTLIATANQGSEATYESGFVIDKFPISRPNLTFSTLTVSNMSPEDSSIYLCSVTGGFGYTFGSGTRLTVV.